What follows are 29 T cell receptor beta chains derived from one specimen sequenced in a study of cytomegalovirus exposure and HLA in healthy donors. It was with 60 Vbeta and 13 Jbeta primers that the PCR ran. The data were produced by immunoSEQ multiplex PCR, yet TCRdb's version contains in-frame clones alone and is incomplete. The top ten hold 5.5% to 7% of the sample, which has 150,000 to 200,000 clones, approximately 78% seen once. The source material was PBMCs. These receptors came from a woman in her forties or fifties in good health and CMV-seropositive.

About this clone itself: One junction end does not reproduce the germline sequence, and a read error may be involved. CDR3 region: CASSSRGGELFF. In nucleotides, the CDR3 is TGTGCTAGCAGCTCGCGGGGCGGGGAGCTGTTTTTT. This chain links TRBV7-7 with TRBJ2-2, with D possibly matching TRBD2 (6 bases). Per germline, CDR1 SSHAT and CDR2 FNYEAQ (reference sequence). The CDR3 is made up of 12 amino acids.

The chain's CDR3 is CASSRTGEYEQYF. The CDR3 DNA sequence: TGTGCCAGCTCCAGGACAGGGGAATACGAGCAGTACTTC. The V and J genes are TRBV6-1 and TRBJ2-7; 9 bases fit TRBD1. The junction had 6 bases not matched to a gene; V was cut back by 8 bases and J by 4 bases. This CDR3 is built from 13 residues. Germline loops: CDR1 MNHNS, CDR2 SASEGT.

The gene calls are TRBV7-9 and TRBJ1-1; no definite D call. CDR3 size: 13 residues. V was clipped by 10 bases and J by 2 bases, with 14 bases between them. Germline CDR1 is SEHNR and CDR2 is FQNEAQ (reference sequence). CDR3 sequence (DNA): TGTGCCACTAGCTCCAGTACTAACACTGAAGCTTTCTTT. Protein: CATSSSTNTEAFF. The entire variable domain, with the rest obtained from reference TRBV7-9 and TRBJ1-1, is as follows: DTGVSQNPRHKITKRGQNVTFRCDPISEHNRLYWYRQTLGQGPEFLTYFQNEAQLEKSRLLSDRFSAERPKGSFSTLEIQRTEQGDSAMYLCATSSSTNTEAFFGQGTRLTVV.

J is TRBJ2-1 and V is TRBV7-3; TRBD2 agrees at 11 bases. V lost 7 bases, J lost 4 bases, and 15 bases stayed unmatched. Germline values: CDR1 SGHTA, CDR2 FQGTGA. CDR3 length equals 18 residues. DNA of the CDR3: TGTGCCAGCAAGGTGGGGCTAGCGGGAGGATCCCTATACAATGAGCAGTTCTTC. It translates to CASKVGLAGGSLYNEQFF. The full variable domain, with the rest looked up from reference TRBV7-3 and TRBJ2-1, is GAGVSQTPSNKVTEKGKYVELRCDPISGHTALYWYRQSLGQGPEFLIYFQGTGAADDSGLPNDRFFAVRPEGSVSTLKIQRTERGDSAVYLCASKVGLAGGSLYNEQFFGPGTRLTVL.

A remark on this clone: Other DNA sequences in this sample translate to the same CDR3. The chain joins TRBV6-5 to TRBJ2-7; the match to TRBD1 covers 7 bases. The CDR3 length is 15 residues. The V segment lost 0 bases and the J segment 1 base; nucleotides outside the gene matches: 3. The germline CDR1 and CDR2 sequences are MNHEY and SVGAGI. The CDR3 nucleotides read TGTGCCAGCAGTTACTCAGGACAGGAATCCTACGAGCAGTACTTC. Protein product: CASSYSGQESYEQYF.

The chain combines TRBV7-9 with TRBJ2-7; 9 bases map to TRBD1. There are 16 residues in the CDR3. V gave up 5 bases and J gave up 4 bases; unmatched junction bases: 12. Germline values: CDR1 SEHNR, CDR2 FQNEAQ (reference sequence). CDR3 loop: CASSRDRVVGEYEQYF. The CDR3, as DNA: TGTGCCAGCAGCCGGGACAGGGTAGTAGGCGAGTACGAGCAGTACTTC.

The sample holds many counts of this clone. The chain employs TRBV4-3 and TRBJ2-7, with a weak D call TRBD1 (5 bases). This CDR3 is 15 amino acids long. V shed 4 bases and J shed 4 bases, with 17 bases lying between them. CDR1 and CDR2 from the germline V gene are LGHNA and YSLEER. CDR3 sequence (DNA): TGCGCCAGCAGCCTTCAGGGTGACTCAGGGTACGAGCAGTACTTC. It translates to CASSLQGDSGYEQYF.

V is TRBV7-9 and J is TRBJ1-4; D unclear. Germline assignment: CDR1 SEHNR and CDR2 FQNEAQ (reference sequence). CDR3 length: 16 residues. The V end was cut by 5 bases, the J end by 0 bases, with 13 bases between. In nucleotides, the CDR3 is TGTGCCAGCAGCCAAATGGGAGGTGCAACTAATGAAAAACTGTTTTTT. It yields the protein CASSQMGGATNEKLFF.

This chain uses TRBV7-9 with TRBJ1-2, with a tentative D call TRBD1 (5 bases). CDR3 size: 15 residues. Germline V CDR1 and CDR2: SEHNR, FQNEAQ (reference sequence). The V end was cut by 2 bases, the J end by 5 bases, with 15 bases between. CDR3 region: CASSLWAGLWYGYTF. CDR3 bases: TGTGCCAGCAGCTTATGGGCAGGGCTGTGGTATGGCTACACCTTC.

V gene TRBV12-1 combines with J gene TRBJ2-7; TRBD2, the D gene given by the table, was not confirmed from the DNA. TRBV12-1 is classified as a pseudogene. The CDR3 covers 18 residues. CDR3 coding DNA: TGTGCCAGCAGCACGGGACTAGCCATCACTCTGGATGTCTACGAGCAGTACTTC. This sequence encodes CASSTGLAITLDVYEQYF.

The chain couples TRBV9 to TRBJ2-5; unclear D gene. This CDR3 region has 16 residues. Germline CDR1 reads SGDLS; CDR2 reads YYNGEE. V was shortened by 0 bases and J by 2 bases, with 14 bases between the two germline ends. Here the CDR3 reads CASSVEGSTSQETQYF. For the CDR3, the DNA is TGTGCCAGCAGCGTAGAAGGTTCGACAAGTCAAGAGACCCAGTACTTC.

J is TRBJ2-1 and V is TRBV5-1; 10 bases are shared with TRBD2. CDR3 length: 16 amino acids. The V gene end was trimmed by 5 bases and the J gene end by 0 bases; junction bases not matched to a gene: 5. In germline, CDR1 is SGHRS, CDR2 YFSETQ. CDR3 nucleotide sequence: TGCGCCAGCAGGTCTAGCGGGGGAAGCTCCTACAATGAGCAGTTCTTC. Residues: CASRSSGGSSYNEQFF.

This chain uses TRBV27 with TRBJ2-7; 13 bases fit TRBD2. With V trimmed by 5 bases and J by 3 bases, 7 bases remained unmatched. The CDR3 consists of 16 residues. CDR1 is MNHEY, CDR2 SMNVEV, per germline (reference sequence). The CDR3 is CASSIETSGGFYEQYF. CDR3 coding DNA: TGTGCCAGCAGTATCGAGACTAGCGGGGGGTTCTACGAGCAGTACTTC.

The V gene is TRBV7-2, the J gene TRBJ1-4, with 8 bases fitting TRBD1. The CDR3 extends over 15 amino acids. The V gene end was trimmed by 5 bases and the J gene end by 4 bases; junction bases not matched to a gene: 6. CDR1 is SGHTA and CDR2 is FQGNSA in the germline V gene. As DNA, the CDR3 is TGTGCCAGCAGCGCACAGGGGGGGAGTAATGAAAAACTGTTTTTT. Its translation is CASSAQGGSNEKLFF.

The chain has TRBV5-5 and TRBJ1-2; D is possibly TRBD1 (6 bases). Deletions cut 0 bases from V and 4 bases from J, with 10 bases between. The CDR3 runs to 14 residues. Germline V gene lookup returns CDR1 SGHKS and CDR2 YYEKEE (reference sequence). CDR3 in DNA: TGTGCCAGCAGCTTGGCTCAGGGGAGCTATGGCTACACCTTC. Protein: CASSLAQGSYGYTF.

This sequence joins TRBV13 and TRBJ2-5, with 7 bases fitting TRBD2. The J call may be mistaken, given a closer DNA end match to TRBJ2-7. From germline, CDR1 is PRHDT and CDR2 FYEKMQ (reference sequence). This CDR3 contains 17 residues. The CDR3 bases are TGTGCCAGCAGCTCCGACGGTGGGACTACCGCCGCGTACGAGCAGTACTTC. Translated, it gives CASSSDGGTTAAYEQYF.

The chain couples TRBV5-8 to TRBJ1-2; 10 bases are shared with TRBD1. The CDR3 covers 14 residues. Germline CDR1 is SGHTS and CDR2 is YDEGEE. The V segment lost 3 bases and the J segment 8 bases; nucleotides outside the gene matches: 7. The CDR3 reads CASSSDRGLRGYTF. In nucleotides, the CDR3 is TGTGCCAGCAGCTCCGACAGGGGGCTAAGGGGCTACACCTTC.

The rearrangement uses TRBV27 and TRBJ2-7; unclear D gene. Looked up from germline, CDR1 is MNHEY and CDR2 is SMNVEV (reference sequence). Trimming shortened V by 7 bases and J by 0 bases, and 22 bases separated the two germline ends. The CDR3 consists of 17 residues. The CDR3 nucleotides are TGTGCCAGCACAACCACCCCCCTAACCCGGAGCTCCTACGAGCAGTACTTC. This gives the protein CASTTTPLTRSSYEQYF.

The chain is built from TRBV6-1 and TRBJ1-5, with TRBD1 as a possible D gene (5 bases). The V gene's germline CDR1 is MNHNS and CDR2 SASEGT. Trimming cost V 7 bases and J 7 bases, with 20 bases left between them. The CDR3 runs to 15 residues. DNA of the CDR3: TGTGCCAGCACCCCCCTAGGACCGGGGGGGCAGCCCCAGCATTTT. It specifies CASTPLGPGGQPQHF.

The chain recombines TRBV7-6 with TRBJ2-2; 8 bases map to TRBD2. CDR3 size: 16 residues. Per germline, CDR1 SGHVS and CDR2 FNYEAQ. The trim removed 5 bases at V and 5 bases at J, leaving 10 bases unmatched. In DNA, the CDR3 is TGTGCCAGCAGCCCCCGGGAGGGGGGATATACCGGGGAGCTGTTTTTT. This encodes CASSPREGGYTGELFF.

In this sample, this clone turned up a few times. This chain links TRBV6-5 with TRBJ2-7; 8 nucleotides match TRBD2. The CDR3 contains 14 residues. V gave up 3 bases and J gave up 7 bases; unmatched junction bases: 8. Germline V gene sequence: CDR1 MNHEY, CDR2 SVGAGI. CDR3: CASSYLSEREEQYF. CDR3 coding DNA: TGTGCCAGCAGTTATCTCTCGGAGCGGGAGGAGCAGTACTTC.

This chain uses TRBV7-2 with TRBJ1-3; 9 bases map to TRBD1. The germline V gene has CDR1 SGHTA and CDR2 FQGNSA. J gave up 0 bases and V 5 bases, and 8 bases lay outside the gene matches. The CDR3 is made up of 17 amino acids. The CDR3 reads CASSLRTGVVSGNTIYF. DNA of the CDR3: TGTGCCAGCAGCCTACGGACAGGGGTCGTCTCTGGAAACACCATATATTTT.

CDR3 sequence (DNA): TGTGCCAGCAGCTTAGGGACAGGGCGAACGGACGAGCAGTACTTC. Translated, it gives CASSLGTGRTDEQYF. The V call is TRBV5-6, the J call TRBJ2-7; 9 bases line up with TRBD1. The CDR3 loop spans 15 amino acids. The germline V gene encodes CDR1 SGHDT and CDR2 YYEEEE. V shed 2 bases, J shed 5 bases, and the junction held 8 bases outside the gene matches.

This sequence joins TRBV27 and TRBJ2-1; 10 nucleotides agree with TRBD2. Germline V gene sequence: CDR1 MNHEY, CDR2 SMNVEV (reference sequence). Unmatched junction bases numbered 11, after V lost 5 bases and J lost 7 bases. CDR3 length equals 16 residues. DNA of the CDR3: TGTGCCAGCAGTCCCGCCGAGAAGCGGGAGGGGAATGAGCAGTTCTTC. Amino acid sequence: CASSPAEKREGNEQFF.

This rearrangement joins TRBV9 to TRBJ2-5; the match to TRBD2 covers 9 bases. Trimming cost V 4 bases and J 1 base; bases outside gene matches: 8. The germline CDR1 and CDR2 sequences are SGDLS and YYNGEE. The CDR3 has 16 amino acids. In nucleotides, the CDR3 is TGTGCCAGCAGCCTCGGCCTACTAGCGGGCCAAGAGACCCAGTACTTC. Amino acid sequence: CASSLGLLAGQETQYF.

The chain recombines TRBV7-2 with TRBJ2-5; 8 positions match TRBD2. Germline V CDR1 and CDR2: SGHTA, FQGNSA. The CDR3 is 16 amino acids. V shed 6 bases and J 3 bases; nucleotides not matched to a gene: 12. CDR3 nucleotides: TGTGCCAGCAGAGGGGGGAGGGCGGGAGGAAAAGAGACCCAGTACTTC. This translates into CASRGGRAGGKETQYF.

The chain recombines TRBV11-2 with TRBJ2-1; maybe TRBD2 (6 bases). With 8 bases removed from V and 6 bases from J, the gap between germline ends came to 20 bases. CDR1 is SGHAT, CDR2 FQNNGV, per germline. This CDR3 comprises 15 residues. The CDR3 loop is CASSRGTDLVNEQFF. In DNA form, the CDR3 reads TGTGCCAGCTCAAGAGGGACTGATCTTGTCAATGAGCAGTTCTTC.

The gene calls are TRBV6-1 and TRBJ2-1; 7 bases fit TRBD1. Germline assignment: CDR1 MNHNS and CDR2 SASEGT. This CDR3 comprises 18 residues. V lost 3 bases and J lost 0; bases outside the gene matches: 11. The CDR3 region has the DNA TGTGCCAGCAGTGACTTCCTAAAGGGACAGAGCTCCTACAATGAGCAGTTCTTC. The encoded protein is CASSDFLKGQSSYNEQFF.

As DNA, the CDR3 is TGTGCCACCAGCAGAGAGTACTCTACAGGGAACGATGACAATCAGCCCCAGCATTTT. It translates to CATSREYSTGNDDNQPQHF. The V gene is TRBV15, the J gene TRBJ1-5; a weak D match, TRBD1 (6 bases). This CDR3 comprises 19 residues. V lost 0 bases and J lost 3, with 21 bases in between. The germline CDR1 and CDR2 sequences are LNHNV and YYDKDF (reference sequence).